This T cell receptor (beta chain) was retrieved from a study of T-cell memory formation after mild COVID-19. Study context: The two donors had largely donor-specific TCR clusters.

General study findings and limits: Later expanders leaned toward CD4+, whereas clones contracting from day 15 to 85 were balanced CD4/CD8. Cross-reactive memory appears to have joined, as suggested by some responding clones showing up in pre-infection memory. Mainly in CM and EM were contracting CD4+ clones; CD8+ were in EMRA.

This CDR3 spans 16 amino acids. In germline, CDR1 is MNHEY, CDR2 SVGAGI. J was trimmed by 7 bases and V by 3 bases; bases with no gene match: 9. TCRdb reprocessed the 5' RACE reads with MiXCR, giving one entry per CDR3 protein. In the table there are fewer than 350,000 distinct CDR3 sequences, 14% of which are singletons. The sample holds a few counts of this clonotype. Its antigen is not known. The chain couples TRBV6-5 to TRBJ2-3; 11 nucleotides line up with TRBD2. The material sequenced was PBMCs or a T cell subset sorted from them (not recorded which). The TCR originated in a man between 18 and 29 years old who had mild COVID-19 (a few samples of this study predate the infection). Cell type and time point are not known. CDR3 DNA sequence: TGTGCCAGCAGTTATGGCCTGTCTAGCGGGAGGAATACGCAGTATTTT. Its protein is CASSYGLSSGRNTQYF.